The present T cell receptor beta chain was sequenced within a study of cytomegalovirus exposure and HLA in healthy donors. Whole-study results and caveats: A missense DCLRE1C variant was associated with V- and J-gene trimming of TCR beta chains in a later analysis, and an independent cohort replicated the association. Common viral pathogens were later found to be apparently linked to several of the most significant clusters. Previously analyzed data showed that most TCR beta V segments were productive at a frequency of about 87% or about 30%. There were some public TCRs occurring in many donors, but most TCR sequences were rare.

This clone was seen a few times. Its antigen is undetermined. Vbeta (60) and Jbeta (13) primers were used in the PCR. Some clones are missing from TCRdb's copy, which holds only in-frame ones; the method was immunoSEQ multiplex PCR. Here the sample spans 150,000 to 200,000 clones, about 13% being singletons. CDR1 is LNHDA, CDR2 SQIVND, per germline (reference sequence). CDR3 length equals 17 residues. V trimming: 4 bases; J trimming: 2 bases; junction bases outside the gene matches: 11. Sequenced material: PBMCs. This sequence originates from a man aged 45-65 years in good health and CMV-seropositive. This sequence joins TRBV19 and TRBJ2-3, with 8 bases matching TRBD2. The CDR3 coding sequence is TGTGCCAGTAGTAGTCCGGGGGGGACTAAATCCACAGATACGCAGTATTTT. It translates to CASSSPGGTKSTDTQYF.